The 32 T cell receptor beta chains given below trace back to one sample, sequenced in a study of OX40 agonist ivuxolimab in advanced cancers. Clones were sequenced by immunoSEQ multiplex PCR, and TCRdb holds only the in-frame ones, with some missing. The sample includes some 54,000 clones, more than 75% seen only once; the top ten take around 4.5%. This specimen consisted of CD4+ or CD8+ T cells sorted from blood, obtained in a trial of the OX40 agonist ivuxolimab. The receptors originated from an adult with an advanced solid tumor such as melanoma, head and neck, liver or kidney cancer.

V is TRBV7-2 and J is TRBJ2-5; 7 bases match TRBD1. Trimming removed 1 base from V and 5 bases from J; junction bases left unmatched: 4. Germline V gene lookup returns CDR1 SGHTA and CDR2 FQGNSA. The CDR3 is 14 amino acids. As DNA, the CDR3 is TGTGCCAGCAGCTTAGGAAGGGGGCCGGAGACCCAGTACTTC. Amino acids: CASSLGRGPETQYF.

This clone came up once. The chain has TRBV14 and TRBJ1-2, with a weak D call TRBD1 (5 bases). Trimming cost V 1 base and J 8 bases, with 14 bases left between them. Per the germline V gene, CDR1 is SGHDN and CDR2 is FVKESK. The CDR3 consists of 14 residues. The CDR3 loop reads CASSQALQGPGYTF. As DNA, the CDR3 is TGTGCCAGCAGCCAAGCCCTCCAGGGCCCGGGCTACACCTTC.

The V gene is TRBV5-1, the J gene TRBJ2-5; 7 nucleotides line up with TRBD1. Germline V gene lookup returns CDR1 SGHRS and CDR2 YFSETQ. This CDR3 region has 15 residues. With 3 bases clipped from V and 1 base from J, the junction kept 6 bases outside the gene matches. The CDR3 sequence: CASSSDRTFQETQYF. DNA of the CDR3: TGCGCCAGCAGCTCGGACAGGACTTTCCAAGAGACCCAGTACTTC.

The chain joins TRBV13 to TRBJ2-7; 7 nucleotides match TRBD1. The length of the CDR3 is 14 residues. Germline lookup yields CDR1 PRHDT and CDR2 FYEKMQ (reference sequence). V shed 2 bases, J shed 5 bases, and the junction held 6 bases outside the gene matches. CDR3 DNA: TGTGCCAGCAGCTTAAGGGGGACAGTCCACGAGCAGTACTTC. Residues: CASSLRGTVHEQYF.

V and J are TRBV11-2 and TRBJ2-3; possibly TRBD1 or TRBD2 for D (6 bases each). Per germline, CDR1 SGHAT and CDR2 FQNNGV. V gave up 3 bases and J gave up 2 bases, with 12 bases separating them. This CDR3 comprises 15 residues. The CDR3 sequence: CASSFRGLITDTQYF. CDR3 nucleotide sequence: TGTGCCAGCAGCTTCCGGGGGCTTATCACAGATACGCAGTATTTT.

The chain couples TRBV27 to TRBJ2-7; TRBD2 matches 10 bases. Germline CDR1 reads MNHEY; CDR2 reads SMNVEV (reference sequence). Trimming took 6 bases from V and 4 from J; bases not matched to a gene: 15. This CDR3 is 17 amino acids long. The CDR3 DNA reads as TGTGCCAGCAGACCCCTCCCCCCTAGCGGGGGAAAATACGAGCAGTACTTC. This sequence encodes CASRPLPPSGGKYEQYF.

This rearrangement joins TRBV4-2 to TRBJ2-3; maybe TRBD2 (6 bases). V lost 4 bases and J lost 3, with 20 bases in between. This CDR3 has 17 amino acids. Per germline, CDR1 LGHNA and CDR2 YNFKEQ. This CDR3 is CASSRHQLATGTDTQYF. The DNA for the CDR3 is TGTGCCAGCAGCCGCCATCAACTAGCCACGGGAACAGATACGCAGTATTTT.

The V call is TRBV29-1, the J call TRBJ2-3; D unresolved. CDR1 and CDR2 from the germline V gene are SQVTM and ANQGSEA. V was shortened by 5 bases and J by 4 bases, with 13 bases between the two germline ends. There are 13 residues in the CDR3. The CDR3 region has the DNA TGCAGCGTTAACCCTAGGACCCCAGATACGCAGTATTTT. Amino acid sequence: CSVNPRTPDTQYF.

The V call is TRBV28, the J call TRBJ2-7, with 7 bases that match TRBD2. The CDR3 extends over 12 amino acids. In germline, CDR1 is MDHEN, CDR2 SYDVKM. The junction had 4 bases not matched to a gene; V was cut back by 7 bases and J by 4 bases. CDR3: CASISGVYEQYF. As DNA, the CDR3 is TGTGCCAGCATAAGCGGGGTTTACGAGCAGTACTTC.

This chain links TRBV6-6 with TRBJ1-6; D is ambiguous. The CDR3 runs 12 residues. CDR1 is MNHNY and CDR2 is SVGAGI in the germline V gene (reference sequence). Trimming removed 3 bases at V and 10 bases at J, with 7 bases between. The CDR3 DNA is TGTGCCAGCAGTTATGGTGGATCACCCCTCCACTTT. It is translated as CASSYGGSPLHF.

The gene calls are TRBV6-6 and TRBJ2-2; 8 bases line up with TRBD2. The germline CDR1 and CDR2 sequences are MNHNY and SVGAGI (reference sequence). The junction had 7 bases not matched to a gene; V was cut back by 2 bases and J by 5 bases. The CDR3 is 16 residues long. This chain's CDR3 is CASSYQSGGPTGELFF. CDR3 DNA sequence: TGTGCCAGCAGTTACCAGTCGGGGGGGCCTACCGGGGAGCTGTTTTTT.

The chain links TRBV11-2 to TRBJ1-2; D remains ambiguous. The CDR3 is made up of 13 amino acids. The V gene lost 4 bases and the J gene lost 4 bases, with 10 bases spanning the gap. Germline assignment: CDR1 SGHAT and CDR2 FQNNGV. DNA for the CDR3: TGTGCCAGCAGCTCCCACAGCAGCTATGGCTACACCTTC. Translation: CASSSHSSYGYTF.

The CDR3 region is CASSVTGWGTEAFF. CDR3 DNA sequence: TGTGCCAGTAGTGTAACAGGGTGGGGCACTGAAGCTTTCTTT. V and J are TRBV19 and TRBJ1-1; D possibly corresponds to TRBD1 (6 bases). The V end was cut by 5 bases, the J end by 4 bases, with 14 bases between. The CDR3 contains 14 residues. CDR1 and CDR2 from the germline V gene are LNHDA and SQIVND (reference sequence).

This clone turned up a few times. V is TRBV19 and J is TRBJ2-5; D gene ambiguous. CDR1 LNHDA and CDR2 SQIVND come from the germline V gene (reference sequence). This CDR3 comprises 13 residues. V was cut by 4 bases and J by 6 bases, with 12 bases left in between. The CDR3 DNA follows: TGTGCCAGTAGTAGGGCTCTTGTCCAGACCCAGTACTTC. This encodes CASSRALVQTQYF.

The chain is built from TRBV5-1 and TRBJ2-3, with 10 bases that match TRBD2. The CDR3 is made up of 19 amino acids. V gave up 4 bases and J gave up 2 bases; unmatched junction bases: 16. Germline lookup yields CDR1 SGHRS and CDR2 YFSETQ. The CDR3 bases are TGCGCCAGCAGCCTCGGGCCGCTAGCGGGGGCCCGGTACACAGATACGCAGTATTTT. Protein product: CASSLGPLAGARYTDTQYF. Variable domain in full (rest from reference TRBV5-1 and TRBJ2-3): KAGVTQTPRYLIKTRGQQVTLSCSPISGHRSVSWYQQTPGQGLQFLFEYFSETQRNKGNFPGRFSGRQFSNSRSEMNVSTLELGDSALYLCASSLGPLAGARYTDTQYFGPGTRLTVL.

Note on this clone: The junction shows a germline mismatch at one end, possibly a read error. The chain has TRBV9 and TRBJ2-2; TRBD1 matches at 7 bases. The CDR3 sequence is 14 residues long. Germline CDR1 SGDLS, CDR2 YYNGEE. CDR3 coding DNA: TGTGCCAGCAGCGTGACAGGGAACCCCGGGGAGCTGTTTTTT. Its translation is CASSVTGNPGELFF.

The chain links TRBV15 to TRBJ2-1; TRBD2 agrees at 7 bases. J was trimmed by 4 bases and V by 4 bases; bases with no gene match: 10. The CDR3 totals 16 residues. CDR1 and CDR2 from the germline V gene are LNHNV and YYDKDF (reference sequence). CDR3 sequence: CATSTWGGRTYNEQFF. As DNA, the CDR3 is TGTGCCACCAGCACTTGGGGGGGACGGACATACAATGAGCAGTTCTTC.

The J gene is TRBJ1-2, the V gene TRBV7-9; maybe TRBD1 (5 bases). The CDR3 sequence is 14 residues long. The V end lost 7 bases, the J end lost 5 bases, and 17 bases lay between the germline ends. Germline V CDR1 and CDR2: SEHNR, FQNEAQ (reference sequence). Here the CDR3 reads CASNLLSGVYGYTF. CDR3 sequence (DNA): TGTGCCAGCAACCTTCTTTCGGGGGTTTATGGCTACACCTTC.

The chain uses TRBV6-6 and TRBJ1-5; D unclear. This CDR3 contains 11 residues. V was shortened by 4 bases and J by 7 bases, with 5 bases between the two germline ends. Germline CDR1 and CDR2: MNHNY and SVGAGI (reference sequence). As DNA, the CDR3 is TGTGCCAGCAGTTCCGAACAGCCCCAGCATTTT. Protein: CASSSEQPQHF.

J is TRBJ1-6 and V is TRBV18; D unresolved. The CDR3 runs 13 residues. The V and J ends lost 5 bases and 8 bases respectively, with 10 bases between them. Germline V gene data show CDR1 as KGHSH and CDR2 as LQKENI. CDR3: CASSSLDDSPLHF. The CDR3 coding sequence is TGTGCCAGCTCATCCCTTGATGATTCACCCCTCCACTTT.

The J gene is TRBJ1-2, the V gene TRBV6-1; possible D gene TRBD1, 6 bases. The V end was cut by 11 bases, the J end by 4 bases, with 20 bases between. The CDR3 runs to 14 residues. In germline, CDR1 is MNHNS, CDR2 SASEGT. Here the CDR3 DNA reads TGTGCCTCGAGGGGGGCATCCAGGGTCTATGGCTACACCTTC. Translating gives CASRGASRVYGYTF.

This clone is a singleton in its sample. CDR3 in DNA: TGTGCCAGCAGCTTAACAGGGGGTGAAAAACTGTTTTTT. It translates to CASSLTGGEKLFF. The V and J genes are TRBV7-2 and TRBJ1-4, with 8 bases fitting TRBD1. CDR1 and CDR2 (germline): SGHTA, FQGNSA. This CDR3 spans 13 amino acids. The J segment lost 7 bases and the V segment lost 2 bases, leaving 0 bases of the junction unmatched.

V usage is TRBV30 and J usage is TRBJ2-4, with 10 bases lining up with TRBD2. The J segment lost 7 bases and the V segment lost 4 bases, leaving 13 bases of the junction unmatched. The CDR3 covers 16 residues. CDR1 is GTSNPN, CDR2 SVGIG, per germline (reference sequence). The DNA of the CDR3 is TGTGCCTGGAATCTGGGTAGCGGGAGGTCCGGGAACATTCAGTACTTC. This encodes CAWNLGSGRSGNIQYF.

The chain joins TRBV11-2 to TRBJ2-7, with a tentative D call TRBD1 (6 bases). V gave up 5 bases and J gave up 4 bases, with 9 bases separating them. Germline CDR1 is SGHAT and CDR2 is FQNNGV. The CDR3 spans 12 residues. The CDR3 DNA reads TGTGCCAGCAGCCCGACAGGATACGAGCAGTACTTC. It codes for CASSPTGYEQYF.

The chain couples TRBV11-2 to TRBJ1-2; D possibly corresponds to TRBD1 (6 bases). Germline CDR1 and CDR2: SGHAT and FQNNGV. The V and J ends lost 4 bases and 1 base respectively, with 19 bases between them. The CDR3 contains 17 residues. The CDR3 bases are TGTGCCAGCAGCTCGCCAACAGGGAGGTCCCTTAACTATGGCTACACCTTC. This gives the protein CASSSPTGRSLNYGYTF.

This chain links TRBV6-1 with TRBJ2-3; TRBD1 is a possible D gene (5 bases). The CDR3 is 15 amino acids. Trimming took 3 bases from V and 2 from J, leaving 12 bases between them. Germline lookup yields CDR1 MNHNS and CDR2 SASEGT. The CDR3 DNA reads TGTGCCAGCAGTGATGGGCAGGGAATCACAGATACGCAGTATTTT. Amino acids: CASSDGQGITDTQYF.

This clone was seen a single time. The chain employs TRBV27 and TRBJ2-7; TRBD2 agrees at 8 bases. This CDR3 region has 15 residues. V was pared by 5 bases and J by 3 bases, with 9 bases of the junction left unmatched. CDR1 and CDR2 from the germline V gene are MNHEY and SMNVEV (reference sequence). The CDR3 loop is CASSTRPGGRYEQYF. The DNA for the CDR3 is TGTGCCAGCAGTACTCGTCCGGGGGGGCGCTACGAGCAGTACTTC.

V gene TRBV28 combines with J gene TRBJ2-5; the D gene could be TRBD1 or TRBD2 (5 bases each). The CDR3 covers 12 residues. Germline V gives CDR1 MDHEN, CDR2 SYDVKM. V gave up 8 bases and J gave up 9 bases, with 16 bases separating them. CDR3 region: CASGGAIGAQYF. Here the CDR3 DNA reads TGTGCCAGCGGGGGAGCCATTGGGGCCCAGTACTTC.

This clone came up a few times. The chain has TRBV29-1 and TRBJ2-2; D not resolved. Trimming took off 6 bases at V and 7 bases at J, with 9 bases between the two ends. The CDR3 spans 11 residues. CDR1 is SQVTM and CDR2 is ANQGSEA in the germline V gene. The CDR3 reads CSVLGRGELFF. As DNA, the CDR3 is TGCAGCGTCCTGGGTCGCGGGGAGCTGTTTTTT.

This chain connects TRBV6-4 to TRBJ1-2; no clear D. CDR3 length: 13 amino acids. V was pared by 2 bases and J by 5 bases, with 9 bases between. Germline V lookup: CDR1 MRHNA, CDR2 SNTAGT. Here the CDR3 reads CASSDVGVYGYTF. DNA of the CDR3: TGTGCCAGCAGTGACGTTGGGGTTTATGGCTACACCTTC.

This chain joins TRBV7-9 and TRBJ2-3, with 11 bases matching TRBD2. The CDR3 sequence is 16 residues long. Trimming at V came to 5 bases and at J to 1 base, leaving 5 bases not matched to a gene. Germline CDR1 and CDR2: SEHNR and FQNEAQ (reference sequence). The chain's CDR3 is CASSRIAGGRTDTQYF. CDR3 coding DNA: TGTGCCAGCAGCCGAATAGCGGGAGGGCGCACAGATACGCAGTATTTT.

The chain carries TRBV5-1 and TRBJ2-2, with a weak D call TRBD2 (6 bases). Germline V CDR1 and CDR2: SGHRS, YFSETQ. This CDR3 has 16 amino acids. V was cut by 2 bases and J by 0 bases, with 11 bases left in between. The CDR3 loop is CASSFTGVANTGELFF. For the CDR3, the DNA is TGCGCCAGCAGCTTTACGGGAGTCGCGAACACCGGGGAGCTGTTTTTT.